The sequence of this T cell receptor beta chain was determined in a study of cytomegalovirus exposure and HLA in healthy donors. At the level of the study: Most donors, just over 80% of a few hundred genotyped, fell in the Caucasian-associated ancestry cluster. Study results and limitations: The study put around 180 TCR beta chains on its list as cytomegalovirus-associated. The study had only CMV serostatus as immune exposure information.

Germline V gives CDR1 SQVTM, CDR2 ANQGSEA. This CDR3 comprises 10 residues. J gave up 11 bases and V 4 bases, and 2 bases lay outside the gene matches. Vbeta (60) and Jbeta (13) primers were used in the PCR. Some clones are missing from TCRdb's copy, which holds only in-frame ones; the method was immunoSEQ multiplex PCR. Of about 160,000 clones in the sample, around 88% were seen once. With respect to this clone: The antigen remains undetermined.

Sample: PBMCs. V and J are TRBV29-1 and TRBJ1-1, with TRBD1 matching over 9 bases. This clonotype was sampled from a woman aged 18 to 35 in good health and CMV-seronegative. CDR3 amino acids: CSVVGQGAFF. The CDR3, as DNA: TGCAGCGTTGTGGGACAGGGCGCTTTCTTT.